What follows are 13 T cell receptor beta chains derived from one specimen sequenced in a study of CD8 T cells in Susac syndrome (dated by TCRdb to about 2019). Library creation used the immunoSEQ multiplex PCR assay. RNA was extracted using the RNeasy kit, and roughly 0.5 to 1 ug of the RNA was reverse transcribed with random hexamers. TCRdb redid the processing of the public reads, applying fastp at Q25 and MiXCR, and retained in-frame beta chains. Identical CDR3 proteins give one entry, which carries the most common genes and DNA. This sample has more than 95,000 distinct CDR3 sequences in its table, and 90% to 95% of those were observed once. The ten top clones hold over 0.07% of the sample. Sequenced: CD4+ T cells from PBMCs. All receptors derive from a human donor in good health.

The chain is built from TRBV20-1 and TRBJ2-3; TRBD1 might be the D (5 bases). V lost 1 base and J lost 4, with 9 bases in between. The length of the CDR3 is 13 residues. The V gene's germline CDR1 is DFQATT and CDR2 SNEGSKA (reference sequence). The chain's CDR3 is CSARVPGPDTQYF. The CDR3, as DNA: TGCAGTGCTAGAGTCCCAGGGCCAGATACGCAGTATTTT.

The rearrangement joins TRBV20-1 to TRBJ2-7, with 7 bases that match TRBD1. The CDR3 is 13 amino acids. The V gene's germline CDR1 is DFQATT and CDR2 SNEGSKA (reference sequence). V dropped 7 bases and J dropped 5; count of bases not matched to a gene: 11. The CDR3 reads CSGRQGMVDEQYF. Written as DNA, the CDR3 is TGCAGTGGCCGACAGGGAATGGTTGACGAGCAGTACTTC.

The chain is built from TRBV10-2 and TRBJ1-5; TRBD1 might be the D (5 bases). Trimming took 2 bases from V and 6 from J, leaving 20 bases between them. The germline V gene encodes CDR1 WSHSY and CDR2 SAAADI. The CDR3 runs to 17 residues. The CDR3: CASSEMIGTSKGQPQHF. The CDR3 DNA is TGCGCCAGCAGTGAGATGATCGGGACTTCTAAGGGTCAGCCCCAGCATTTT.

The CDR3 DNA follows: TGTGCCAGCAGCCAGGGGACGCTTTACGAGCAGTACTTC. Protein product: CASSQGTLYEQYF. The chain joins TRBV3-1 to TRBJ2-7; D could derive from TRBD1 or TRBD2 (5 bases each). Trimming cost V 3 bases and J 4 bases, with 10 bases left between them. Germline V CDR1 and CDR2: LGHDT, YNNKEL (reference sequence). The CDR3 totals 13 residues.

This clonotype was detected only once. The chain combines TRBV29-1 with TRBJ2-5, with D perhaps given as TRBD1 or TRBD2 (5 bases each). The CDR3 extends over 12 amino acids. The V gene's germline CDR1 is SQVTM and CDR2 ANQGSEA. Trimming removed 7 bases from V and 2 bases from J, with 11 bases in between. The CDR3 region has the DNA TGCAGCGCCCGATGGGGGCAAGAGACCCAGTACTTC. Its protein is CSARWGQETQYF.

This rearrangement joins TRBV19 to TRBJ2-7, with D uncertain. This CDR3 spans 13 amino acids. Germline loops: CDR1 LNHDA, CDR2 SQIVND (reference sequence). V lost 1 base to trimming and J lost 2 bases, with 6 bases between them. CDR3 loop: CASSIGLTYEQYF. DNA for the CDR3: TGTGCCAGTAGTATAGGGCTTACCTACGAGCAGTACTTC.

V and J are TRBV2 and TRBJ2-2; 10 bases line up with TRBD2. The CDR3 is 15 amino acids. Trimming removed 6 bases from V and 5 bases from J; junction bases left unmatched: 6. Germline assignment: CDR1 SNHLY and CDR2 FYNNEI. The CDR3 loop is CASRASGSYTGELFF. CDR3 nucleotides: TGTGCCAGCAGGGCTAGCGGGAGTTATACCGGGGAGCTGTTTTTT.

The chain carries TRBV5-4 and TRBJ1-3; D is unresolved. Looked up from germline, CDR1 is SGHNT and CDR2 is YYREEE (reference sequence). This CDR3 comprises 12 residues. CDR3 sequence reads: CVTVGSGNTIYF. In DNA, the CDR3 is TGTGTCACTGTAGGTTCTGGAAACACCATATATTTT.

The V call is TRBV30, the J call TRBJ2-4, with D unresolved. This CDR3 comprises 14 residues. Trimming took off 5 bases at V and 1 base at J, with 12 bases between the two ends. The germline V gene has CDR1 GTSNPN and CDR2 SVGIG (reference sequence). CDR3 region: CAWEHPEAKNIQYF. DNA for the CDR3: TGTGCCTGGGAACACCCCGAGGCCAAAAACATTCAGTACTTC.

The chain recombines TRBV15 with TRBJ2-3, with D perhaps TRBD2 (6 bases). This CDR3 comprises 16 residues. V dropped 3 bases and J dropped 5 bases, with 18 bases sitting between them. Per the germline V gene, CDR1 is LNHNV and CDR2 is YYDKDF (reference sequence). For the CDR3, the DNA is TGTGCCACCAGCAGGCAGATTAGCCAGGGAGGAGATACGCAGTATTTT. Protein product: CATSRQISQGGDTQYF.

V and J are TRBV6-5 and TRBJ2-7; D ambiguous. CDR1 and CDR2 from the germline V gene are MNHEY and SVGAGI. V was shortened by 0 bases and J by 2 bases, with 11 bases between the two germline ends. The CDR3 is 15 residues long. CDR3 in DNA: TGTGCCAGCAGTTACTCCGGTCATATGGCCTACGAGCAGTACTTC. Its protein product is CASSYSGHMAYEQYF.

The CDR3 DNA follows: TGTGCCAGCAGCTCCAGGGCTATGAACACTGAAGCTTTCTTT. It codes for CASSSRAMNTEAFF. J is TRBJ1-1 and V is TRBV5-4; the D gene is possibly TRBD1 (5 bases). The CDR3 consists of 14 residues. The V and J ends lost 3 bases and 0 bases respectively, with 9 bases between them. Germline V gene data show CDR1 as SGHNT and CDR2 as YYREEE (reference sequence).

V gene TRBV7-2 combines with J gene TRBJ2-7, with 8 bases aligning to TRBD1. Germline V gene sequence: CDR1 SGHTA, CDR2 FQGNSA. Trimming cost V 5 bases and J 2 bases; bases outside gene matches: 5. The CDR3 has 14 amino acids. CDR3 amino acids: CASSQGTGTYEQYF. CDR3 nucleotide sequence: TGTGCCAGCAGCCAGGGGACAGGAACCTACGAGCAGTACTTC.